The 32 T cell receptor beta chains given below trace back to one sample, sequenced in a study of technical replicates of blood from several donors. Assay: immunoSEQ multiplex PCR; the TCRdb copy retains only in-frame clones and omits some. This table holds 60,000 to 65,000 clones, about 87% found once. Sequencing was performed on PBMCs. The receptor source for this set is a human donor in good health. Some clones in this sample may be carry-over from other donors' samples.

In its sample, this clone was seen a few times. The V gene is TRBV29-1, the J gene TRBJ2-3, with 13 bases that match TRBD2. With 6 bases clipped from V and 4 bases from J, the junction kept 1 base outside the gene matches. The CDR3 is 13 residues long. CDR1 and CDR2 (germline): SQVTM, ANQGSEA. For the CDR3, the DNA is TGCAGCGTAGGGACTAGCGGGGCAGATACGCAGTATTTT. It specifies CSVGTSGADTQYF.

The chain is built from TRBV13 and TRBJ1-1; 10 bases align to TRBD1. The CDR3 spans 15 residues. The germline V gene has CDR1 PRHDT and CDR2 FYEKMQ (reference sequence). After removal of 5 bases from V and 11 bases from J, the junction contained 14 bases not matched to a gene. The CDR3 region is CASSPPSGQGIGAFF. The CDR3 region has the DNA TGTGCCAGCAGCCCACCGTCGGGACAGGGGATTGGCGCTTTCTTT.

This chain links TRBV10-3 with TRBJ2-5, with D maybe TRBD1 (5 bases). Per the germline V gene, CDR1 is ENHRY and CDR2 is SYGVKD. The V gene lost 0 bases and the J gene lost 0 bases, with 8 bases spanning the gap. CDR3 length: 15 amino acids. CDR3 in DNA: TGTGCCATCAGTGAGTCAGGGGCAGACCAAGAGACCCAGTACTTC. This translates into CAISESGADQETQYF.

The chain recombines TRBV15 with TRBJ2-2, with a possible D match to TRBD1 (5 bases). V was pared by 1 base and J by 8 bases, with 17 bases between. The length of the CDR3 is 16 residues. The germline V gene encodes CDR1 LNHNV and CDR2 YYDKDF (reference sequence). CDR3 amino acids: CATSRAGAPTGGELFF. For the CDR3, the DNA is TGTGCCACCAGCAGAGCTGGGGCGCCTACCGGGGGGGAGCTGTTTTTT.

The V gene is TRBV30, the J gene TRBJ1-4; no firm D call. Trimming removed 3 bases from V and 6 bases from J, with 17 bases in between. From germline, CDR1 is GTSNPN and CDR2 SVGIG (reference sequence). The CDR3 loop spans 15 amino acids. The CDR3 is CAWSVPRGFDEKLFF. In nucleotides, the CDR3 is TGTGCCTGGAGCGTCCCTCGAGGATTCGATGAAAAACTGTTTTTT.

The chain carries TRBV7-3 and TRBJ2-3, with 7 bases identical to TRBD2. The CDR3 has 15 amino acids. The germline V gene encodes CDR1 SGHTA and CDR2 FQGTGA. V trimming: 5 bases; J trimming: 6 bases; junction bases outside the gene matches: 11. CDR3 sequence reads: CASSRAGSIRDTQYF. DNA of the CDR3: TGTGCCAGCAGCCGAGCGGGATCGATTAGGGATACGCAGTATTTT.

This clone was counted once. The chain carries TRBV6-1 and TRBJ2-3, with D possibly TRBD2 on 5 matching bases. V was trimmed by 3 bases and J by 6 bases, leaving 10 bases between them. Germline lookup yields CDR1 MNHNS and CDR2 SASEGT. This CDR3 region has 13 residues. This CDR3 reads CASSDGGSDTQYF. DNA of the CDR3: TGTGCCAGCAGTGATGGTGGGAGCGATACGCAGTATTTT.

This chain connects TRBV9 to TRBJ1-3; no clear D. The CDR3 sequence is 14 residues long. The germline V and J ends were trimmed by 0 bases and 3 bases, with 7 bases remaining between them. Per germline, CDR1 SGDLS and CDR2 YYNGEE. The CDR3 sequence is CASSVDNNGNTIYF. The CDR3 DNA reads TGTGCCAGCAGCGTAGACAATAATGGAAACACCATATATTTT.

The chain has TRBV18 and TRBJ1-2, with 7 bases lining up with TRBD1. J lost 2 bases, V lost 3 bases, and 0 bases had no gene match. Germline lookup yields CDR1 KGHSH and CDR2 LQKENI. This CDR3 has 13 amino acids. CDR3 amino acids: CASSPDRNYGYTF. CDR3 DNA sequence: TGTGCCAGCTCACCGGACAGGAACTATGGCTACACCTTC.

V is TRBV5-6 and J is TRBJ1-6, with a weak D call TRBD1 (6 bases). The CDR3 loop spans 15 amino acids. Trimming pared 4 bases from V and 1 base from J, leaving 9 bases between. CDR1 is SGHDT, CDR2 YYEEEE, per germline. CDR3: CASSNGQSYNSPLHF. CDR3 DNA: TGTGCCAGCAGCAACGGACAGTCCTATAATTCACCCCTCCACTTT.

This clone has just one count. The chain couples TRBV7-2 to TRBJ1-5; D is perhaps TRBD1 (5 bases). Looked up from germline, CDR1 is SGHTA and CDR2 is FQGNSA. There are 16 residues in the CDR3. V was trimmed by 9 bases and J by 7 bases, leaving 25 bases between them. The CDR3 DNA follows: TGTGCCAGTAAGCAGGGTCTGGGTGGAAAAGGGCAGCCCCAGCATTTT. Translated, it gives CASKQGLGGKGQPQHF.

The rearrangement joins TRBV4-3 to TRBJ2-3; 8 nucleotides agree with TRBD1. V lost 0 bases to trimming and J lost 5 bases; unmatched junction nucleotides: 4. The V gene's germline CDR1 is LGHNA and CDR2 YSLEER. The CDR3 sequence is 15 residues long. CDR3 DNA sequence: TGCGCCAGCAGCCAAGATCGACAGGGGATAGATACGCAGTATTTT. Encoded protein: CASSQDRQGIDTQYF.

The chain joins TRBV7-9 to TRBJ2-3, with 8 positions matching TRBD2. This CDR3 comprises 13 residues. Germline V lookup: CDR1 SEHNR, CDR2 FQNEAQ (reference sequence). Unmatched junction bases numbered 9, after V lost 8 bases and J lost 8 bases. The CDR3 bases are TGTGCCAGCTCGGGGGGGATAGGGGTTACGCAGTATTTT. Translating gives CASSGGIGVTQYF.

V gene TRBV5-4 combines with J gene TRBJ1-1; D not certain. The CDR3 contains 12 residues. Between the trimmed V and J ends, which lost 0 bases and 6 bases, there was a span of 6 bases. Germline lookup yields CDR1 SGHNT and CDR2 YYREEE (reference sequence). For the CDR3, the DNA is TGTGCCAGCAGCTTGGGCGCCGCTGAAGCTTTCTTT. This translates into CASSLGAAEAFF.

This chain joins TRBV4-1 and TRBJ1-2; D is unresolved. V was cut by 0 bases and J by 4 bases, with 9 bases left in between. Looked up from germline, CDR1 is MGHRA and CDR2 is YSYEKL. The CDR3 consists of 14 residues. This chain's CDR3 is CASSQDSAGYGYTF. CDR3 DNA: TGCGCCAGCAGCCAAGATTCTGCCGGCTATGGCTACACCTTC.

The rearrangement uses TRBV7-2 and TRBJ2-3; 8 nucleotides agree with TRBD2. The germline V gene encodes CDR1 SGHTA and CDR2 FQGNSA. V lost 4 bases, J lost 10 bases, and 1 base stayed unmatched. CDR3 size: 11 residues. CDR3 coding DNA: TGTGCCAGCAGCTCGGGACTAGCGCAGTATTTT. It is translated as CASSSGLAQYF.

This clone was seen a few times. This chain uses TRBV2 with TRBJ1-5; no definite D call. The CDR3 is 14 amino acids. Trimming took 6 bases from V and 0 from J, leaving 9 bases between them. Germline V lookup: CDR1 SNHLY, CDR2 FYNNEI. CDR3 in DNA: TGTGCCAGCAGGGTGACAAATAGCAATCAGCCCCAGCATTTT. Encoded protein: CASRVTNSNQPQHF.

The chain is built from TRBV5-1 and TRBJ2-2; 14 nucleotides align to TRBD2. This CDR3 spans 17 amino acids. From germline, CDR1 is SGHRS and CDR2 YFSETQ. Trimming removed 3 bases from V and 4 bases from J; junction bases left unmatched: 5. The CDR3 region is CASSSGTSGRTTGELFF. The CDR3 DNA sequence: TGCGCCAGCAGCTCGGGGACTAGCGGGAGAACCACCGGGGAGCTGTTTTTT.

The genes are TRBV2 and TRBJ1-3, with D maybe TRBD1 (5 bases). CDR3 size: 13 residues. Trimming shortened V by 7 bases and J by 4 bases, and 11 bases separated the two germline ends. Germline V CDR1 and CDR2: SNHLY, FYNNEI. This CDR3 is CASNKGYGNTIYF. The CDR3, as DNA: TGTGCCAGCAACAAGGGGTACGGAAACACCATATATTTT.

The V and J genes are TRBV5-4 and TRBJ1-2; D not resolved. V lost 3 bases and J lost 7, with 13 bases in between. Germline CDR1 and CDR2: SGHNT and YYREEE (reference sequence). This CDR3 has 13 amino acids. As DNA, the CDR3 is TGTGCCAGCAGCTCGGGCGGGGAACGTGGCTACACCTTC. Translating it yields CASSSGGERGYTF.

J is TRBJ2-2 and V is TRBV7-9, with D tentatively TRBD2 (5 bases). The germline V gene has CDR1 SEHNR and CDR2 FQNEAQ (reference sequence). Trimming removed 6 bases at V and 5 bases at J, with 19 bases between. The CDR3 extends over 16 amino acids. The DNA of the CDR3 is TGTGCCAGCAGTAGAGGACTTGGGATATTAACCGGGGAGCTGTTTTTT. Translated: CASSRGLGILTGELFF.

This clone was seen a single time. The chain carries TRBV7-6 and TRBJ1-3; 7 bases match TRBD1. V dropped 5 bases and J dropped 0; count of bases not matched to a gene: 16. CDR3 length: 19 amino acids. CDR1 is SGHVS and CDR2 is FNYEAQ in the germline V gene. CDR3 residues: CASSATPQDRWGSGNTIYF. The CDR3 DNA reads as TGTGCCAGCAGCGCAACACCCCAGGACAGGTGGGGCTCTGGAAACACCATATATTTT.

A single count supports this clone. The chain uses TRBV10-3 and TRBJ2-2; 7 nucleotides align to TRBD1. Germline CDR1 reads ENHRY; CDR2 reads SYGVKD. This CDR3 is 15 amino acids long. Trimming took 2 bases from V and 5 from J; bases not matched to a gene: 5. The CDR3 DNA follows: TGTGCCATCAGTGAGAAGGGGGCTTGGACCGGGGAGCTGTTTTTT. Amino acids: CAISEKGAWTGELFF.

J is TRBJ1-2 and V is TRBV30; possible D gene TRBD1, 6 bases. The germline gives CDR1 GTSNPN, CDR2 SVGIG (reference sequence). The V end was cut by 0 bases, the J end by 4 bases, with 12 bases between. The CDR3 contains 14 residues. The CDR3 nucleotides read TGTGCCTGGAGTGTAGGGGGAAATGGCTATGGCTACACCTTC. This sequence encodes CAWSVGGNGYGYTF.

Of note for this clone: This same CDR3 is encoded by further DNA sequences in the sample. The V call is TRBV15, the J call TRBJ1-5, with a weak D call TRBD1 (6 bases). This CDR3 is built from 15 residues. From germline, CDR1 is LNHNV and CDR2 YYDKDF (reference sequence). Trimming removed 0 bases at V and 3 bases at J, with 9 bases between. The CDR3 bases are TGTGCCACCAGCAGAGACCAGGGGAACAATCAGCCCCAGCATTTT. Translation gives CATSRDQGNNQPQHF.

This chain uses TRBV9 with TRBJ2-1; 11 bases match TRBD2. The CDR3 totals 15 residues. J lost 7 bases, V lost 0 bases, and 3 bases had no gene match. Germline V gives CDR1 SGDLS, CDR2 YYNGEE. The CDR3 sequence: CASSVGLAGGNEQFF. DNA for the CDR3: TGTGCCAGCAGCGTAGGCCTAGCGGGGGGTAATGAGCAGTTCTTC.

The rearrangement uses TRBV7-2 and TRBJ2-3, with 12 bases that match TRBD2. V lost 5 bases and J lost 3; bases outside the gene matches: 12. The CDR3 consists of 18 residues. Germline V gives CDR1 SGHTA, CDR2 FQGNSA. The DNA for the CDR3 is TGTGCCAGCAGCAAAACAACCCGGACTAGCGGGGATACAGATACGCAGTATTTT. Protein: CASSKTTRTSGDTDTQYF.

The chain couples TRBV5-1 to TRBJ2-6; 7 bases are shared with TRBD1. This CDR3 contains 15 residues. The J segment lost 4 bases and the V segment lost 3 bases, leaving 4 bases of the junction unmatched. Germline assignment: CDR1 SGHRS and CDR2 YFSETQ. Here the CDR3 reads CASSWDSAGANVLTF. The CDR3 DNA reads TGCGCCAGCAGCTGGGACAGCGCCGGGGCCAACGTCCTGACTTTC. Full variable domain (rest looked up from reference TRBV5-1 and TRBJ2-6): KAGVTQTPRYLIKTRGQQVTLSCSPISGHRSVSWYQQTPGQGLQFLFEYFSETQRNKGNFPGRFSGRQFSNSRSEMNVSTLELGDSALYLCASSWDSAGANVLTFGAGSRLTVL.

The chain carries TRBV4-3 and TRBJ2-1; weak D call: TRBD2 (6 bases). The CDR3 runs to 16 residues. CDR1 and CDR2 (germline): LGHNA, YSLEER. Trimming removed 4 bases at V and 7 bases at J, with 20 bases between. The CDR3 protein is CASSRRLGGAENEQFF. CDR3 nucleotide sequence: TGCGCCAGCAGCCGAAGACTAGGCGGGGCGGAAAATGAGCAGTTCTTC.

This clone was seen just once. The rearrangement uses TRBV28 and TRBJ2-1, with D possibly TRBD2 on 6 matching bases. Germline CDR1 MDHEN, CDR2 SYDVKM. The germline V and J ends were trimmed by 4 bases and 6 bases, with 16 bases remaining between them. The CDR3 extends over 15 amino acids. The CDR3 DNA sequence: TGTGCCAGCAGTTCCCGGGACTCAAGCGGCAATGAGCAGTTCTTC. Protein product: CASSSRDSSGNEQFF.

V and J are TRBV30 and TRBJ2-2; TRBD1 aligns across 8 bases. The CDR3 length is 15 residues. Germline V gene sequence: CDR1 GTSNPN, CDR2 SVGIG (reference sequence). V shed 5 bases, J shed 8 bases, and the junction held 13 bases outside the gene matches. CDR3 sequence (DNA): TGTGCCTGGGCCCCGACCAGGGGGCTCATGGGGGAGCTGTTTTTT. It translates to CAWAPTRGLMGELFF.

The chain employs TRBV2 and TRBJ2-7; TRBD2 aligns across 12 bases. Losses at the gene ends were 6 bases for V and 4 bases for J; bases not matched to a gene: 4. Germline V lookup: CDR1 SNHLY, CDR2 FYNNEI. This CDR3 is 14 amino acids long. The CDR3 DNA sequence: TGTGCCAGCAGCGCAACTAGCGGGAGGTACGAGCAGTACTTC. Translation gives CASSATSGRYEQYF.